The 28 T cell receptor beta chains listed next were all sequenced from one sample in a study of response to subunit inactivated influenza vaccine. TCRdb independently ran MiXCR on the RT-PCR reads; one entry per CDR3 protein. Here the sample spans roughly 700,000 distinct CDR3 sequences, roughly 14% being singletons. The sample in question was PBMCs from blood, obtained about 12 days after vaccination. The receptor set was obtained from a man aged 45-60 years who received an inactivated influenza vaccine.

The chain couples TRBV2 to TRBJ1-1; D possibly corresponds to TRBD1 (5 bases). The CDR3 has 13 residues. Germline CDR1 and CDR2: SNHLY and FYNNEI. V gave up 3 bases and J gave up 5 bases, with 10 bases separating them. The CDR3 DNA is TGTGCCAGCAGTGACGGCAGGGCGACTGAAGCTTTCTTT. It yields the protein CASSDGRATEAFF.

This clonotype was seen only a few times. V usage is TRBV6-1 and J usage is TRBJ2-7; TRBD1 or TRBD2 may be the D gene (5 bases each). CDR3 size: 16 residues. Trimming left V 5 bases short and J 1 base short, with 18 bases between. Germline V gene data show CDR1 as MNHNS and CDR2 as SASEGT. The CDR3 reads CASSPGTGGPSYEQYF. CDR3 DNA sequence: TGTGCCAGCAGTCCCGGGACCGGAGGTCCATCCTACGAGCAGTACTTC.

This chain joins TRBV3-1 and TRBJ2-5; TRBD1 or TRBD2 may be the D gene (5 bases each). The germline V gene encodes CDR1 LGHDT and CDR2 YNNKEL (reference sequence). This CDR3 has 16 amino acids. With 4 bases removed from V and 5 bases from J, the gap between germline ends came to 20 bases. CDR3 sequence reads: CASSPTRDLRRETQYF. CDR3 in DNA: TGTGCCAGCAGCCCGACCCGGGACCTCCGGCGGGAGACCCAGTACTTC.

This clonotype was recorded a few times. This chain links TRBV12-3 or TRBV12-4 with TRBJ2-1; D is ambiguous. This CDR3 comprises 14 residues. V lost 3 bases and J lost 6, with 12 bases in between. The CDR3 spells CASSFLSIGNEQFF. CDR3 DNA sequence: TGTGCCAGCAGTTTCCTATCAATTGGCAATGAGCAGTTCTTC.

This clonotype was detected only a few times. The CDR3 DNA follows: TGTGCCTGGTCAGGTCCGGGACTAGCGGGAGGGCATGAGCAGTTCTTC. Protein: CAWSGPGLAGGHEQFF. The V call is TRBV30, the J call TRBJ2-1; 16 nucleotides agree with TRBD2. The V segment lost 5 bases and the J segment 8 bases; nucleotides outside the gene matches: 9. The germline gives CDR1 GTSNPN, CDR2 SVGIG (reference sequence). The CDR3 has 16 amino acids.

This clonotype was counted many times. This sequence joins TRBV20-1 and TRBJ2-5, with D uncertain. This CDR3 comprises 13 residues. CDR1 and CDR2 (germline): DFQATT, SNEGSKA (reference sequence). The V and J ends lost 5 bases and 2 bases respectively, with 12 bases between them. In DNA, the CDR3 is TGCAGTGCTCAACAATGGCGGCAAGAGACCCAGTACTTC. It yields the protein CSAQQWRQETQYF.

This clonotype was detected ten times or more. J is TRBJ2-7 and V is TRBV28; the D is unclear. This CDR3 is built from 13 residues. Looked up from germline, CDR1 is MDHEN and CDR2 is SYDVKM. V was pared by 5 bases and J by 3 bases, with 11 bases between. The CDR3 here is CASSQPSGYEQYF. The CDR3 DNA is TGTGCCAGCAGTCAACCATCGGGCTACGAGCAGTACTTC.

This clonotype was picked up a small number of times. V usage is TRBV14 and J usage is TRBJ2-1; 7 bases match TRBD2. Per the germline V gene, CDR1 is SGHDN and CDR2 is FVKESK. V shed 4 bases and J 7 bases; nucleotides not matched to a gene: 7. This CDR3 spans 14 amino acids. CDR3 DNA: TGTGCCAGCAGCCCTTCTAGCGGCGGGAATGAGCAGTTCTTC. This codes for CASSPSSGGNEQFF.

This clonotype was observed a handful of times. This sequence joins TRBV28 and TRBJ2-4; D is unclear. Germline loops: CDR1 MDHEN, CDR2 SYDVKM. Trimming took off 6 bases at V and 3 bases at J, with 9 bases between the two ends. The CDR3 sequence is 13 residues long. For the CDR3, the DNA is TGTGCCAGCAGGGCATCTGGCAAAAACATTCAGTACTTC. This sequence encodes CASRASGKNIQYF.

In this sample, this clonotype turned up a few times. The chain joins TRBV20-1 to TRBJ2-3; 7 nucleotides match TRBD2. This CDR3 region has 18 residues. V lost 5 bases to trimming and J lost 5 bases; unmatched junction nucleotides: 22. CDR1 and CDR2 from the germline V gene are DFQATT and SNEGSKA (reference sequence). The CDR3 sequence: CSASRRYTPRGRGDTQYF. Here the CDR3 DNA reads TGCAGTGCTTCCCGGAGATATACGCCGCGCGGGAGAGGAGATACGCAGTATTTT.

This clonotype has at least ten counts. The genes are TRBV12-3 or TRBV12-4 and TRBJ2-3; D gene ambiguous. The CDR3 is 12 amino acids. V was cut by 2 bases and J by 5 bases, with 5 bases left in between. The CDR3 region is CASSLLEDTQYF. The CDR3 DNA follows: TGTGCCAGCAGTTTACTAGAAGATACGCAGTATTTT.

The chain employs TRBV28 and TRBJ2-3; possibly TRBD1 or TRBD2 for D (5 bases each). V shed 2 bases and J shed 7 bases, with 10 bases lying between them. The CDR3 is made up of 13 amino acids. Per the germline V gene, CDR1 is MDHEN and CDR2 is SYDVKM. CDR3 sequence: CASSLGTTHTQYF. In nucleotides, the CDR3 is TGTGCCAGCAGTTTAGGGACCACTCATACGCAGTATTTT.

In its sample, this clonotype was seen a few times. J is TRBJ2-5 and V is TRBV2; D could derive from TRBD1 or TRBD2 (5 bases each). Trimming cost V 7 bases and J 14 bases, with 17 bases left between them. The CDR3 length is 11 residues. Germline V lookup: CDR1 SNHLY, CDR2 FYNNEI. In nucleotides, the CDR3 is TGTGCCAGCACGAAAGAGGGGCTCCCTTACTTC. It encodes CASTKEGLPYF.

CDR3 amino acids: CSATRTSGRWNEQFF. CDR3 coding DNA: TGCAGTGCCACGAGGACTAGCGGGAGGTGGAATGAGCAGTTCTTC. V gene TRBV20-1 combines with J gene TRBJ2-1; 14 nucleotides align to TRBD2. The CDR3 totals 15 residues. The ends lost 6 bases at V and 7 bases at J; junction bases unmatched: 8. The germline V gene encodes CDR1 DFQATT and CDR2 SNEGSKA (reference sequence).

This clonotype was observed a handful of times. V and J are TRBV7-2 and TRBJ1-2; D not certain. Between the trimmed V and J ends, which lost 5 bases and 8 bases, there was a span of 15 bases. The germline V gene has CDR1 SGHTA and CDR2 FQGNSA. There are 13 residues in the CDR3. The CDR3 here is CASSPRTAVGYTF. Written as DNA, the CDR3 is TGTGCCAGCAGCCCCCGGACGGCGGTCGGCTACACCTTC.

The chain carries TRBV5-1 and TRBJ1-3; 7 nucleotides match TRBD1. CDR1 and CDR2 (germline): SGHRS, YFSETQ. V lost 4 bases and J lost 1; bases outside the gene matches: 8. This CDR3 contains 16 residues. The CDR3 protein is CASSPGDSSSGNTIYF. The CDR3 bases are TGCGCCAGCAGCCCGGGGGACAGCTCTTCTGGAAACACCATATATTTT.

V and J are TRBV6-2 or TRBV6-3 and TRBJ2-2; the match to TRBD2 covers 13 bases. J gave up 4 bases and V 8 bases, and 1 base lay outside the gene matches. Germline assignment: CDR1 MNHEY and CDR2 SVGEGT. The CDR3 sequence is 14 residues long. CDR3 sequence reads: CASRLAGGTGELFF. CDR3 DNA sequence: TGTGCCAGCCGACTAGCGGGGGGCACCGGGGAGCTGTTTTTT.

This clonotype was observed a few times. The rearrangement links TRBV5-1 to TRBJ2-5, with no clear D. Germline V gene data show CDR1 as SGHRS and CDR2 as YFSETQ. V shed 2 bases and J shed 2 bases, with 4 bases lying between them. The CDR3 runs to 12 residues. The DNA for the CDR3 is TGCGCCAGCAGCTTTCGTCAAGAGACCCAGTACTTC. It yields the protein CASSFRQETQYF. The entire variable domain, with the rest obtained from reference TRBV5-1 and TRBJ2-5, is as follows: KAGVTQTPRYLIKTRGQQVTLSCSPISGHRSVSWYQQTPGQGLQFLFEYFSETQRNKGNFPGRFSGRQFSNSRSEMNVSTLELGDSALYLCASSFRQETQYFGPGTRLLVL.

This clonotype showed up just a few times. CDR3 in amino acids: CASSRQVLRRETQYF. The DNA of the CDR3 is TGTGCCAGCAGCAGACAGGTCCTTAGACGGGAGACCCAGTACTTC. The chain links TRBV21-1 to TRBJ2-5; the listed D gene, TRBD1, was not tested against the DNA. TRBV21-1 is a documented pseudogene. The CDR3 has 15 amino acids.

This clonotype has more than one count but fewer than ten. This rearrangement joins TRBV6-2 or TRBV6-3 to TRBJ2-7; D is undetermined. This CDR3 comprises 10 residues. Per germline, CDR1 MNHEY and CDR2 SVGEGT. V was pared by 8 bases and J by 9 bases, with 11 bases between. This chain's CDR3 is CASGYIVQYF. CDR3 bases: TGTGCCAGCGGATACATAGTGCAGTACTTC.

This clonotype was picked up many times. The DNA for the CDR3 is TGTGCCATCAGTCCCTCAGGGGGCACTGGGGCCAACGTCCTGACTTTC. Translation gives CAISPSGGTGANVLTF. The chain joins TRBV10-3 to TRBJ2-6; 8 bases are a match to TRBD1. The ends lost 5 bases at V and 2 bases at J; junction bases unmatched: 5. Per the germline V gene, CDR1 is ENHRY and CDR2 is SYGVKD. CDR3 length: 16 amino acids.

J is TRBJ1-4 and V is TRBV27; TRBD1 might be the D (5 bases). There are 14 residues in the CDR3. Germline V gene sequence: CDR1 MNHEY, CDR2 SMNVEV (reference sequence). Trimming cost V 4 bases and J 5 bases, with 11 bases left between them. The CDR3 sequence: CASSSKWGNEKLFF. DNA for the CDR3: TGTGCCAGCAGTTCAAAGTGGGGGAATGAAAAACTGTTTTTT.

The sample holds one count of this clonotype. V is TRBV28 and J is TRBJ2-3; 13 bases match TRBD2. The CDR3 runs to 16 residues. The V gene's germline CDR1 is MDHEN and CDR2 SYDVKM. V trimming: 5 bases; J trimming: 4 bases; junction bases outside the gene matches: 6. The CDR3 DNA is TGTGCCAGCAGTAAGCTACTAGCGGGGGGGCCAGATACGCAGTATTTT. It codes for CASSKLLAGGPDTQYF.

The chain recombines TRBV6-5 with TRBJ2-1; 10 bases line up with TRBD1. The CDR3 loop spans 13 amino acids. The trim removed 5 bases at V and 10 bases at J, leaving 5 bases unmatched. Looked up from germline, CDR1 is MNHEY and CDR2 is SVGAGI. The CDR3 reads CASSDRTGGEQFF. The CDR3 bases are TGTGCCAGCAGTGATAGGACAGGGGGGGAGCAGTTCTTC.

Ten or more counts support this clonotype. The rearrangement joins TRBV20-1 to TRBJ1-3, with D possibly matching TRBD1 (5 bases). CDR3 length: 14 amino acids. Trimming left V 6 bases short and J 0 bases short, with 12 bases between. Germline CDR1 DFQATT, CDR2 SNEGSKA (reference sequence). The CDR3 DNA reads TGCAGTGCGTCACAGACAGTCTCTGGAAACACCATATATTTT. It translates to CSASQTVSGNTIYF.

This clonotype was seen more than once but under ten times. The CDR3 nucleotides read TGCGCCAGCAGCCGTTCTAGCGTGACCTCCTACGAGCAGTACTTC. It specifies CASSRSSVTSYEQYF. V is TRBV4-3 and J is TRBJ2-7; tentative D call: TRBD2 (6 bases). The CDR3 length is 15 residues. With 4 bases removed from V and 0 bases from J, the gap between germline ends came to 13 bases. Germline V lookup: CDR1 LGHNA, CDR2 YSLEER.

V is TRBV9 and J is TRBJ2-5; possible D gene TRBD1, 5 bases. The V end lost 4 bases, the J end lost 4 bases, and 17 bases lay between the germline ends. CDR1 and CDR2 from the germline V gene are SGDLS and YYNGEE. The CDR3 extends over 15 amino acids. The CDR3 spells CASSLWGKTAETQYF. The CDR3 DNA is TGTGCCAGCAGCTTGTGGGGCAAAACCGCAGAGACCCAGTACTTC.

The rearrangement uses TRBV7-2 and TRBJ2-7; D tentatively reads TRBD1 or TRBD2 (5 bases each). The CDR3 is 14 residues long. Germline V lookup: CDR1 SGHTA, CDR2 FQGNSA. V shed 5 bases and J shed 2 bases, with 13 bases lying between them. The CDR3: CASSPGRGPYEQYF. CDR3 DNA: TGTGCCAGCAGCCCCGGACGGGGACCCTACGAGCAGTACTTC.